The 15 T cell receptor beta chains given below trace back to one sample, sequenced in a study of blood T cell repertoires in COVID-19. Data came from immunoSEQ multiplex PCR; TCRdb stores just in-frame clones and leaves some out. In the table there are approximately 350,000 clones, almost 90% of which are singletons. Source material: peripheral blood. The source is a woman in her 70s with COVID-19, enrolled during active disease.

The chain is built from TRBV19 and TRBJ2-1; 9 bases line up with TRBD2. Germline V gene data show CDR1 as LNHDA and CDR2 as SQIVND (reference sequence). This CDR3 comprises 15 residues. The junction had 8 bases not matched to a gene; V was cut back by 2 bases and J by 9 bases. The CDR3 DNA reads as TGTGCCAGTAGTATATGGGAGCGGGGGGCCCCTGAGCAGTTCTTC. Translation: CASSIWERGAPEQFF.

V is TRBV7-2 and J is TRBJ1-3; D may be TRBD1 (6 bases). Trimming left V 4 bases short and J 0 bases short, with 13 bases between. CDR3 length: 16 residues. Germline CDR1 reads SGHTA; CDR2 reads FQGNSA. CDR3 region: CASSSGHGYSGNTIYF. The CDR3 DNA is TGTGCCAGCAGCTCGGGACACGGCTACTCTGGAAACACCATATATTTT.

The rearrangement uses TRBV13 and TRBJ2-3; 10 bases match TRBD2. The CDR3 loop spans 19 amino acids. J gave up 2 bases and V 4 bases, and 15 bases lay outside the gene matches. Germline CDR1 is PRHDT and CDR2 is FYEKMQ (reference sequence). CDR3 DNA sequence: TGTGCCAGCAGCTCCCGTATCAGCGGGGGGGCCCCGGACACAGATACGCAGTATTTT. The encoded protein is CASSSRISGGAPDTDTQYF. The variable domain in full, completed from reference TRBV13 and TRBJ2-3, reads AAGVIQSPRHLIKEKRETATLKCYPIPRHDTVYWYQQGPGQDPQFLISFYEKMQSDKGSIPDRFSAQQFSDYHSELNMSSLELGDSALYFCASSSRISGGAPDTDTQYFGPGTRLTVL.

A single count supports this clone. The chain recombines TRBV5-6 with TRBJ2-1, with D hard to call. The CDR3 is 15 amino acids. Germline CDR1 is SGHDT and CDR2 is YYEEEE. Trimming removed 4 bases at V and 2 bases at J, with 13 bases between. CDR3 in amino acids: CASSPALIAYNEQFF. The CDR3 DNA sequence: TGTGCCAGCAGCCCCGCATTAATAGCCTACAATGAGCAGTTCTTC.

This clone has just one count. DNA of the CDR3: TGTGCCAGCAGTGATCCCCGACGAGGGATGACTGAAGCTTTCTTT. It specifies CASSDPRRGMTEAFF. The chain recombines TRBV2 with TRBJ1-1; D uncertain. From germline, CDR1 is SNHLY and CDR2 FYNNEI. The CDR3 is 15 residues long. V dropped 3 bases and J dropped 5 bases, with 16 bases sitting between them.

This sequence joins TRBV6-6 and TRBJ1-3; maybe TRBD1 (5 bases). Trimming stripped 6 bases from V and 2 bases from J, with 11 bases between. The CDR3 has 14 residues. CDR1 is MNHNY and CDR2 is SVGAGI in the germline V gene (reference sequence). The CDR3 sequence is CASSSGQAGNTIYF. Here the CDR3 DNA reads TGTGCCAGCAGCTCAGGGCAAGCTGGAAACACCATATATTTT.

This chain links TRBV18 with TRBJ1-1; D might be TRBD1 (5 bases). The germline CDR1 and CDR2 sequences are KGHSH and LQKENI. V lost 3 bases, J lost 1 base, and 12 bases lay in between. This CDR3 is built from 15 residues. DNA for the CDR3: TGTGCCAGCTCACCGGGAAGAACAGGGAACACTGAAGCTTTCTTT. This gives the protein CASSPGRTGNTEAFF. Complete variable domain (other parts from reference TRBV18 and TRBJ1-1): NAGVMQNPRHLVRRRGQEARLRCSPMKGHSHVYWYRQLPEEGLKFMVYLQKENIIDESGMPKERFSAEFPKEGPSILRIQQVVRGDSAAYFCASSPGRTGNTEAFFGQGTRLTVV.

The V call is TRBV5-1, the J call TRBJ1-5; 8 nucleotides line up with TRBD1. The CDR3 is 14 residues long. Germline values: CDR1 SGHRS, CDR2 YFSETQ. After removal of 1 base from V and 5 bases from J, the junction contained 2 bases not matched to a gene. Here the CDR3 DNA reads TGCGCCAGCAGCTTGACGACAGGGGATCAGCCCCAGCATTTT. This translates into CASSLTTGDQPQHF.

The chain has TRBV27 and TRBJ1-6; 8 bases are shared with TRBD1. The CDR3 runs 13 residues. Germline CDR1 MNHEY, CDR2 SMNVEV (reference sequence). Trimming cost V 8 bases and J 8 bases; bases outside gene matches: 5. The CDR3 here is CASASTGDSPLHF. CDR3 nucleotide sequence: TGTGCCAGCGCCTCGACAGGGGATTCACCCCTCCACTTT.

V is TRBV13 and J is TRBJ2-7; D perhaps matches TRBD1 (6 bases). The CDR3 contains 13 residues. The germline CDR1 and CDR2 sequences are PRHDT and FYEKMQ (reference sequence). Trimming cost V 3 bases and J 7 bases, with 13 bases left between them. The CDR3 protein is CASSLGRGKEQYF. The CDR3 DNA follows: TGTGCCAGCAGCTTGGGCAGGGGCAAAGAGCAGTACTTC. The variable domain in full, completed from reference TRBV13 and TRBJ2-7, reads AAGVIQSPRHLIKEKRETATLKCYPIPRHDTVYWYQQGPGQDPQFLISFYEKMQSDKGSIPDRFSAQQFSDYHSELNMSSLELGDSALYFCASSLGRGKEQYFGPGTRLTVT.

The chain links TRBV13 to TRBJ2-4; no clear D gene. This CDR3 is built from 13 residues. Trimming pared 4 bases from V and 0 bases from J, leaving 4 bases between. CDR1 and CDR2 from the germline V gene are PRHDT and FYEKMQ (reference sequence). The CDR3 bases are TGTGCCAGCAGCTCCCTAGCCAAAAACATTCAGTACTTC. Residues: CASSSLAKNIQYF.

The chain is built from TRBV5-1 and TRBJ2-1, with D possibly TRBD1 on 6 matching bases. This CDR3 comprises 12 residues. The germline V gene has CDR1 SGHRS and CDR2 YFSETQ. The V end was cut by 3 bases, the J end by 9 bases, with 10 bases between. CDR3 region: CASSSQGPEQFF. In nucleotides, the CDR3 is TGCGCCAGCAGCTCCCAGGGGCCTGAGCAGTTCTTC. Supplemented by reference TRBV5-1 and TRBJ2-1, the full variable domain reads KAGVTQTPRYLIKTRGQQVTLSCSPISGHRSVSWYQQTPGQGLQFLFEYFSETQRNKGNFPGRFSGRQFSNSRSEMNVSTLELGDSALYLCASSSQGPEQFFGPGTRLTVL.

The DNA of the CDR3 is TGTGCCAGCACCCTGGCGGGGGGGCCGACAGATACGCAGTATTTT. Amino acids: CASTLAGGPTDTQYF. V is TRBV28 and J is TRBJ2-3, with TRBD2 matching over 9 bases. V gave up 7 bases and J gave up 3 bases; unmatched junction bases: 8. The CDR3 loop spans 15 amino acids. CDR1 and CDR2 (germline): MDHEN, SYDVKM. Full variable domain (outside the CDR3, taken from reference TRBV28 and TRBJ2-3): DVKVTQSSRYLVKRTGEKVFLECVQDMDHENMFWYRQDPGLGLRLIYFSYDVKMKEKGDIPEGYSVSREKKERFSLILESASTNQTSMYLCASTLAGGPTDTQYFGPGTRLTVL.

This rearrangement joins TRBV5-1 to TRBJ2-5, with 8 bases lining up with TRBD2. The CDR3 contains 15 residues. The germline CDR1 and CDR2 sequences are SGHRS and YFSETQ. Trimming cost V 7 bases and J 5 bases; bases outside gene matches: 13. The DNA for the CDR3 is TGCGCCAGCCCATGGAGGCGCGGGGGGCGGGAGACCCAGTACTTC. Amino acid sequence: CASPWRRGGRETQYF.

This clone was seen more than once but under ten times. This sequence joins TRBV6-5 and TRBJ1-5, with D possibly matching TRBD1 (5 bases). Deletions cut 6 bases from V and 4 bases from J, with 16 bases between. The CDR3 sequence is 15 residues long. Germline values: CDR1 MNHEY, CDR2 SVGAGI. The CDR3 DNA follows: TGTGCCAGCAGGGACACCGGGACTTTTAATCAGCCCCAGCATTTT. Translated, it gives CASRDTGTFNQPQHF.